The 9 T cell receptor beta chains below all came from one sample that was sequenced in a study of shared T cell receptors in the human thymus. Clones were read by immunoSEQ multiplex PCR, and TCRdb kept only the in-frame ones, dropping some. The sample has 550,000 to 800,000 clones; approximately 83% are singletons. These data are also associated with another study on human thymus T cells.

The sample taken for sequencing was thymocytes. The receptor source for this set is a girl in the first two years of life with a congenital heart defect.

The chain joins TRBV5-1 to TRBJ1-1; weak D call: TRBD1 (5 bases). The V gene's germline CDR1 is SGHRS and CDR2 YFSETQ. The CDR3 runs 14 residues. Trimming shortened V by 0 bases and J by 2 bases, and 8 bases separated the two germline ends. This chain's CDR3 is CASSLGQFNTEAFF. The CDR3 DNA follows: TGCGCCAGCAGCTTGGGACAGTTTAACACTGAAGCTTTCTTT.

V gene TRBV5-1 combines with J gene TRBJ2-2; tentatively, D is TRBD1 (5 bases). The CDR3 contains 13 residues. CDR1 SGHRS and CDR2 YFSETQ come from the germline V gene. Trimming pared 7 bases from V and 6 bases from J, leaving 13 bases between. CDR3: CASLGAGAGELFF. DNA for the CDR3: TGCGCCAGCCTAGGGGCTGGGGCCGGGGAGCTGTTTTTT.

This chain joins TRBV4-1 and TRBJ1-1, with 7 bases aligning to TRBD1. V dropped 7 bases and J dropped 8; count of bases not matched to a gene: 22. Germline V gene lookup returns CDR1 MGHRA and CDR2 YSYEKL. This CDR3 is 17 amino acids long. CDR3 sequence (DNA): TGCGCCAGCACTACTGAGGGACAGAGGATCCGGGTGGCCGAAGCTTTCTTT. Translated, it gives CASTTEGQRIRVAEAFF.

A note on this clone: One end of the junction does not line up with germline, which may come from a read error. This specimen includes other DNA sequences encoding the same CDR3. V gene TRBV28 combines with J gene TRBJ1-6, with D hard to call. CDR3 length: 19 residues. Germline V lookup: CDR1 MDHEN, CDR2 SYDVKM. CDR3 protein: CASSPSTPVVSSYNSPLHF. The CDR3 DNA sequence: TGTGCCAGCAGTCCCTCGACTCCAGTTGTCAGCTCCTATAATTCCCCCCTCCACTTT.

In its sample, this clone was seen a few times. The chain is built from TRBV4-1 and TRBJ2-3, with TRBD2 identical over 8 bases. There are 20 residues in the CDR3. The ends lost 0 bases at V and 2 bases at J; junction bases unmatched: 16. Germline V CDR1 and CDR2: MGHRA, YSYEKL. The CDR3 region has the DNA TGCGCCAGCAGCCAAGATACCCAAGGGGGGTCTAGCGGGCTCACAGATACGCAGTATTTT. Protein product: CASSQDTQGGSSGLTDTQYF.

The sample holds a few counts of this clone. The rearrangement uses TRBV5-1 and TRBJ2-5; TRBD2 agrees at 9 bases. This CDR3 region has 18 residues. V gave up 2 bases and J gave up 3 bases; unmatched junction bases: 14. Looked up from germline, CDR1 is SGHRS and CDR2 is YFSETQ. Here the CDR3 DNA reads TGCGCCAGCAGCTTTGGTTCGAGCGCGGGGGGGGTAAAAGAGACCCAGTACTTC. It translates to CASSFGSSAGGVKETQYF. Filled out from reference TRBV5-1 and TRBJ2-5, the complete variable domain reads KAGVTQTPRYLIKTRGQQVTLSCSPISGHRSVSWYQQTPGQGLQFLFEYFSETQRNKGNFPGRFSGRQFSNSRSEMNVSTLELGDSALYLCASSFGSSAGGVKETQYFGPGTRLLVL.

This clone occurred a few times. The genes are TRBV5-4 and TRBJ2-3, with 10 bases matching TRBD2. Trimming removed 5 bases from V and 0 bases from J; junction bases left unmatched: 3. The CDR3 loop spans 15 amino acids. CDR1 and CDR2 (germline): SGHNT, YYREEE (reference sequence). This chain's CDR3 is CASRNSGGSTDTQYF. The CDR3 DNA reads as TGTGCCAGCAGGAATAGCGGGGGGAGCACAGATACGCAGTATTTT.

The chain employs TRBV4-3 and TRBJ2-6; TRBD1 matches at 10 bases. Trimming took 2 bases from V and 3 from J; bases not matched to a gene: 13. Germline lookup yields CDR1 LGHNA and CDR2 YSLEER. The CDR3 loop spans 20 amino acids. The CDR3 spells CASSQNRLPGQGRGANVLTF. CDR3 nucleotides: TGCGCCAGCAGCCAAAACCGCCTCCCGGGACAGGGGCGTGGGGCCAACGTCCTGACTTTC.

This clone was observed a handful of times. V and J are TRBV27 and TRBJ1-2; D possibly corresponds to TRBD1 (6 bases). V was clipped by 1 base and J by 3 bases, with 24 bases between them. The CDR3 consists of 19 residues. Per the germline V gene, CDR1 is MNHEY and CDR2 is SMNVEV (reference sequence). The CDR3 nucleotides are TGTGCCAGCAGTTTATGCGCTTCCGGGGCAGGGGCCGACTACTATGGCTACACCTTC. It translates to CASSLCASGAGADYYGYTF.